Presented here are 31 T cell receptor beta chains from one specimen sequenced in a study of cytomegalovirus exposure and HLA in healthy donors (dated by TCRdb to about 2017). The library was built by means of the immunoSEQ multiplex PCR assay. The multiplex PCR relied on a mix of 60 forward primers for TCR Vbeta segments and 13 reverse primers for TCR Jbeta segments. Here the immuneACCESS table is served through TCRdb, limited to in-frame sequences with V and J called. Missing clones are a known gap in these copies; in checked studies unresolved V genes cover under half, and the rest lacks a known reason. The sample has tens of thousands of clones on record, about two thirds of them singletons. Approximately 19% of the sample comes from the top ten. Sequenced material: PBMCs. These receptors all stem from a woman aged 55-75 years in good health and CMV-seropositive.

V usage is TRBV6-1 and J usage is TRBJ1-3, with TRBD1 matching over 7 bases. Germline values: CDR1 MNHNS, CDR2 SASEGT. The CDR3 consists of 14 residues. The J segment lost 4 bases and the V segment lost 3 bases, leaving 3 bases of the junction unmatched. Here the CDR3 reads CASSETGSGNTIYF. The CDR3, as DNA: TGTGCCAGCAGTGAGACAGGGTCGGGAAACACCATATATTTT.

This clone turned up a few times. The chain employs TRBV4-3 and TRBJ2-1; TRBD2 matches at 9 bases. The CDR3 loop spans 17 amino acids. CDR1 is LGHNA and CDR2 is YSLEER in the germline V gene. V was pared by 0 bases and J by 7 bases, with 10 bases of the junction left unmatched. The CDR3 spells CASSQDGGLAGINEQFF. CDR3 bases: TGCGCCAGCAGCCAAGATGGGGGACTAGCCGGGATTAATGAGCAGTTCTTC.

DNA of the CDR3: TGTGCCAGCAGCGTAGCACAGGGTTGGTCCTATGGCTACACCTTC. Its protein product is CASSVAQGWSYGYTF. V and J are TRBV9 and TRBJ1-2, with D possibly TRBD1 on 6 matching bases. The ends were cut back, 0 bases at V and 4 bases at J, with 13 bases in the middle. The germline V gene encodes CDR1 SGDLS and CDR2 YYNGEE. This CDR3 comprises 15 residues.

This chain uses TRBV2 with TRBJ1-1; 8 bases align to TRBD1. The CDR3 runs 13 residues. V gave up 10 bases and J gave up 0 bases; unmatched junction bases: 4. CDR1 and CDR2 from the germline V gene are SNHLY and FYNNEI. The CDR3 DNA sequence: TGTGCCACCCCGACAGGGGTGAACACTGAAGCTTTCTTT. Residues: CATPTGVNTEAFF.

V usage is TRBV4-3 and J usage is TRBJ1-2, with 10 nucleotides matching TRBD1. This CDR3 has 13 amino acids. V shed 4 bases and J 6 bases; nucleotides not matched to a gene: 2. Germline CDR1 reads LGHNA; CDR2 reads YSLEER. The CDR3 region is CASSLGTGDGYTF. The CDR3 DNA sequence: TGCGCCAGCAGCCTCGGGACAGGGGATGGCTACACCTTC.

The chain links TRBV19 to TRBJ1-1; no definite D call. V lost 3 bases and J lost 1, with 9 bases in between. CDR3 length: 14 residues. Germline V gives CDR1 LNHDA, CDR2 SQIVND (reference sequence). CDR3 nucleotide sequence: TGTGCCAGTAGTATGTCCGGGAGGAACACTGAAGCTTTCTTT. Translated, it gives CASSMSGRNTEAFF.

This clone showed up just a few times. This sequence joins TRBV2 and TRBJ1-1; D might be TRBD1 (5 bases). The CDR3 has 12 residues. Germline lookup yields CDR1 SNHLY and CDR2 FYNNEI. The V gene lost 7 bases and the J gene lost 5 bases, with 11 bases spanning the gap. The CDR3 spells CASTGGGTEAFF. In DNA, the CDR3 is TGTGCCAGCACGGGGGGGGGAACTGAAGCTTTCTTT. Variable domain in full (rest from reference TRBV2 and TRBJ1-1): EPEVTQTPSHQVTQMGQEVILRCVPISNHLYFYWYRQILGQKVEFLVSFYNNEISEKSEIFDDQFSVERPDGSNFTLKIRSTKLEDSAMYFCASTGGGTEAFFGQGTRLTVV.

CDR3 in amino acids: CASSPSGQGKGYGYTF. CDR3 sequence (DNA): TGTGCCAGCTCACCATCAGGACAGGGAAAGGGGTATGGCTACACCTTC. The V gene is TRBV18, the J gene TRBJ1-2; TRBD1 matches at 8 bases. Germline assignment: CDR1 KGHSH and CDR2 LQKENI. Trimming removed 2 bases from V and 5 bases from J; junction bases left unmatched: 10. CDR3 length: 16 residues.

This clone was seen a handful of times. The chain couples TRBV2 to TRBJ1-2, with a weak D call TRBD1 (5 bases). Germline V gives CDR1 SNHLY, CDR2 FYNNEI. The germline V and J ends were trimmed by 3 bases and 5 bases, with 16 bases remaining between them. CDR3 length equals 15 residues. The CDR3 DNA reads as TGTGCCAGCAGTGATAGGGACTTCCTAGAGTATGGCTACACCTTC. Protein sequence: CASSDRDFLEYGYTF.

The V call is TRBV9, the J call TRBJ1-2; unclear D gene. The length of the CDR3 is 16 residues. Germline V gene lookup returns CDR1 SGDLS and CDR2 YYNGEE. The V and J ends lost 2 bases and 0 bases respectively, with 14 bases between them. The CDR3 DNA reads as TGTGCCAGCAGCGTGGGAGTTCACAGTCCTAACTATGGCTACACCTTC. This codes for CASSVGVHSPNYGYTF.

The rearrangement joins TRBV30 to TRBJ2-3; D possibly corresponds to TRBD2 (5 bases). Trimming pared 2 bases from V and 3 bases from J, leaving 18 bases between. The V gene's germline CDR1 is GTSNPN and CDR2 SVGIG (reference sequence). The CDR3 extends over 16 amino acids. CDR3 residues: CAWSPFGPSGTDTQYF. In DNA, the CDR3 is TGTGCCTGGAGTCCCTTTGGGCCTTCGGGGACAGATACGCAGTATTTT. The full variable domain, in which reference TRBV30 and TRBJ2-3 provide the parts outside the CDR3, is SQTIHQWPATLVQPVGSPLSLECTVEGTSNPNLYWYRQAAGRGLQLLFYSVGIGQISSEVPQNLSASRPQDRQFILSSKKLLLSDSGFYLCAWSPFGPSGTDTQYFGPGTRLTVL.

This clone was observed a single time. The J gene is TRBJ1-5, the V gene TRBV19, with D perhaps matching TRBD1 (6 bases). This CDR3 comprises 15 residues. Germline V gives CDR1 LNHDA, CDR2 SQIVND (reference sequence). With 7 bases removed from V and 6 bases from J, the gap between germline ends came to 19 bases. The CDR3 reads CASKDAWGQRQPQHF. The CDR3 DNA follows: TGTGCCAGTAAGGATGCGTGGGGGCAGCGTCAGCCCCAGCATTTT.

The chain couples TRBV6-5 to TRBJ1-1; weak D call: TRBD1 (5 bases). Germline V gene data show CDR1 as MNHEY and CDR2 as SVGAGI. Between the trimmed V and J ends, which lost 6 bases and 2 bases, there was a span of 10 bases. The CDR3 is 13 amino acids. CDR3: CASSMTENTEAFF. The CDR3 DNA reads as TGTGCCAGCAGCATGACAGAAAACACTGAAGCTTTCTTT.

The V gene is TRBV27, the J gene TRBJ2-7, with D perhaps TRBD1 (6 bases). V lost 2 bases to trimming and J lost 2 bases, with 10 bases between them. Germline V lookup: CDR1 MNHEY, CDR2 SMNVEV (reference sequence). This CDR3 is 14 amino acids long. This CDR3 is CASSLIYRAYEQYF. The CDR3, as DNA: TGTGCCAGCAGTTTAATCTACAGGGCCTACGAGCAGTACTTC.

The gene calls are TRBV2 and TRBJ2-7; weak D call: TRBD1 (6 bases). V lost 6 bases to trimming and J lost 1 base, with 16 bases between them. This CDR3 is 15 amino acids long. Germline CDR1 SNHLY, CDR2 FYNNEI. CDR3 residues: CASSDEPRGSYEQYF. The CDR3 nucleotides are TGTGCCAGCAGCGACGAACCCAGGGGTTCCTACGAGCAGTACTTC.

This clone has more than one count but fewer than ten. The CDR3 region is CASSLTSGRNTGELFF. CDR3 nucleotide sequence: TGCGCCAGCAGCTTGACTAGCGGGAGAAACACCGGGGAGCTGTTTTTT. This chain links TRBV5-1 with TRBJ2-2; 11 positions match TRBD2. V shed 1 base, J shed 2 bases, and the junction held 1 base outside the gene matches. The germline CDR1 and CDR2 sequences are SGHRS and YFSETQ. The CDR3 has 16 residues.

This clone has just one count. The chain uses TRBV4-2 and TRBJ1-2, with D perhaps matching TRBD1 (5 bases). V lost 0 bases and J 2 bases, leaving 10 bases between the germline ends. This CDR3 comprises 15 residues. Germline assignment: CDR1 LGHNA and CDR2 YNFKEQ. CDR3 amino acids: CASSQDGAGNYGYTF. The CDR3 DNA reads TGTGCCAGCAGCCAAGATGGGGCGGGGAACTATGGCTACACCTTC.

The chain has TRBV19 and TRBJ2-5; D remains ambiguous. Germline loops: CDR1 LNHDA, CDR2 SQIVND (reference sequence). This CDR3 comprises 14 residues. V lost 5 bases to trimming and J lost 5 bases, with 15 bases between them. The chain's CDR3 is CASSEPGPRETQYF. CDR3 sequence (DNA): TGTGCCAGTAGTGAGCCGGGTCCCCGGGAGACCCAGTACTTC.

This clone was seen a few times. CDR3: CASSLDVTGIAAFF. The DNA of the CDR3 is TGCGCCAGCAGCTTGGATGTGACAGGGATTGCAGCTTTCTTT. This chain uses TRBV5-1 with TRBJ1-1; 7 bases are shared with TRBD1. Germline assignment: CDR1 SGHRS and CDR2 YFSETQ. The CDR3 is 14 amino acids. V shed 0 bases and J 10 bases; nucleotides not matched to a gene: 9.

This clone has more than one count but fewer than ten. The J gene is TRBJ2-7, the V gene TRBV5-4, with 10 positions matching TRBD1. The V segment lost 0 bases and the J segment 0 bases; nucleotides outside the gene matches: 3. The CDR3 spans 16 residues. Looked up from germline, CDR1 is SGHNT and CDR2 is YYREEE (reference sequence). The CDR3 sequence is CASSLGTGGFSYEQYF. The CDR3 DNA follows: TGTGCCAGCAGCTTGGGGACAGGGGGATTCTCCTACGAGCAGTACTTC. Variable domain in full (rest from reference TRBV5-4 and TRBJ2-7): ETGVTQSPTHLIKTRGQQVTLRCSSQSGHNTVSWYQQALGQGPQFIFQYYREEENGRGNFPPRFSGLQFPNYSSELNVNALELDDSALYLCASSLGTGGFSYEQYFGPGTRLTVT.

As to this clone: This specimen includes other DNA sequences encoding the same CDR3. The V and J genes are TRBV11-2 and TRBJ2-7; 15 nucleotides line up with TRBD2. With 2 bases clipped from V and 4 bases from J, the junction kept 3 bases outside the gene matches. CDR1 and CDR2 (germline): SGHAT, FQNNGV. The CDR3 has 16 residues. The CDR3 DNA is TGTGCCAGCAGCTTATTGGGACTAGCGGGGGGATACGAGCAGTACTTC. It yields the protein CASSLLGLAGGYEQYF.

The V call is TRBV7-2, the J call TRBJ1-1, with D possibly matching TRBD1 (5 bases). The CDR3 consists of 14 residues. From germline, CDR1 is SGHTA and CDR2 FQGNSA. V lost 7 bases and J lost 5, with 17 bases in between. The CDR3 region has the DNA TGTGCCAGCATCCAGGGTGGCGGTATGACTGAAGCTTTCTTT. Protein sequence: CASIQGGGMTEAFF.

The sample holds one count of this clone. The rearrangement uses TRBV11-3 and TRBJ1-1, with no clear D. The V end lost 2 bases, the J end lost 6 bases, and 10 bases lay between the germline ends. This CDR3 region has 13 residues. CDR1 is SGHNT and CDR2 is YENEEA in the germline V gene. In DNA, the CDR3 is TGTGCCAGCAGCTTAAACTACGGGTCTGAAGCTTTCTTT. Residues: CASSLNYGSEAFF.

J is TRBJ2-5 and V is TRBV28; TRBD1 matches 9 bases. Per germline, CDR1 MDHEN and CDR2 SYDVKM. The V gene end was trimmed by 5 bases and the J gene end by 3 bases; junction bases not matched to a gene: 7. The CDR3 runs to 15 residues. CDR3 loop: CASSLGTGSEETQYF. The CDR3 DNA reads TGTGCCAGCAGTCTAGGGACAGGGTCCGAAGAGACCCAGTACTTC.

The rearrangement joins TRBV7-2 to TRBJ1-2; D is perhaps TRBD1 (5 bases). Trimming removed 1 base from V and 0 bases from J, with 9 bases in between. The CDR3 is 15 amino acids. Germline V lookup: CDR1 SGHTA, CDR2 FQGNSA. The CDR3 DNA reads TGTGCCAGCAGCTTAGAAAGACAGACTAACTATGGCTACACCTTC. Amino acids: CASSLERQTNYGYTF. The full variable domain, its missing parts supplied by reference TRBV7-2 and TRBJ1-2, is GAGVSQSPSNKVTEKGKDVELRCDPISGHTALYWYRQSLGQGLEFLIYFQGNSAPDKSGLPSDRFSAERTGGSVSTLTIQRTQQEDSAVYLCASSLERQTNYGYTFGSGTRLTVV.

The J gene is TRBJ2-5, the V gene TRBV5-1; 11 bases line up with TRBD2. The ends lost 4 bases at V and 4 bases at J; junction bases unmatched: 6. CDR3 size: 15 residues. The germline V gene has CDR1 SGHRS and CDR2 YFSETQ. The DNA of the CDR3 is TGCGCCAGCAGCCTGCTAGCGGGGGGCCGAGAGACCCAGTACTTC. Its protein is CASSLLAGGRETQYF.

This chain links TRBV9 with TRBJ1-2; 7 bases are a match to TRBD1. Germline V lookup: CDR1 SGDLS, CDR2 YYNGEE. J gave up 11 bases and V 4 bases, and 17 bases lay outside the gene matches. The CDR3 totals 15 residues. The CDR3 DNA sequence: TGTGCCAGCAGCCTCCGACAGGGTCATCCCAGTGGGTACACCTTC. It is translated as CASSLRQGHPSGYTF.

The rearrangement uses TRBV6-5 and TRBJ2-2, with D possibly being TRBD1 (6 bases). Germline V gives CDR1 MNHEY, CDR2 SVGAGI. V was shortened by 5 bases and J by 2 bases, with 12 bases between the two germline ends. This CDR3 is built from 15 residues. The CDR3 here is CASSPGTTNTGELFF. The CDR3 nucleotides are TGTGCCAGCAGTCCCGGGACAACTAACACCGGGGAGCTGTTTTTT.

The chain uses TRBV7-2 and TRBJ1-4; 7 bases are a match to TRBD1. This CDR3 comprises 12 residues. Germline V gives CDR1 SGHTA, CDR2 FQGNSA. With 4 bases clipped from V and 14 bases from J, the junction kept 7 bases outside the gene matches. CDR3 coding DNA: TGTGCCAGCAGCTCCGACAGGGAATTGCTGTTTTTT. Amino acid sequence: CASSSDRELLFF.

The genes are TRBV6-4 and TRBJ1-5, with TRBD1 as a possible D gene (6 bases). The CDR3 totals 14 residues. Germline assignment: CDR1 MRHNA and CDR2 SNTAGT. With 2 bases removed from V and 6 bases from J, the gap between germline ends came to 11 bases. The CDR3 here is CASSDRGGSQPQHF. CDR3 DNA sequence: TGTGCCAGCAGTGACAGGGGGGGGAGTCAGCCCCAGCATTTT.

Turning to this clone: The sample holds other DNA sequences that translate to the same CDR3. This sequence joins TRBV7-9 and TRBJ1-5; no reliable D call. The CDR3 extends over 14 amino acids. V lost 8 bases, J lost 2 bases, and 13 bases lay in between. The germline V gene has CDR1 SEHNR and CDR2 FQNEAQ (reference sequence). CDR3 in DNA: TGTGCCAGCTCCTTAGCCGGGGGCAATCAGCCCCAGCATTTT. It codes for CASSLAGGNQPQHF.